The 8 T cell receptor beta chains reported below all come from one sample, sequenced in a study of OX40 agonist ivuxolimab in advanced cancers. Libraries came from the immunoSEQ multiplex PCR assay. The table was pulled from immuneACCESS by TCRdb, which kept in-frame rearrangements only. Such tables lose some clones; where checked, under half of the loss comes from unresolved V genes, and the rest has no known cause. This sample holds some 39,000 clones; about 88% were observed only once. The biggest ten clones account for about 13% of the sample. Source: CD4+ or CD8+ T cells sorted from blood, taken in a trial of the OX40 agonist ivuxolimab. The receptors stem from an adult with an advanced solid tumor such as melanoma, head and neck, liver or kidney cancer.

The rearrangement uses TRBV6-1 and TRBJ1-4, with unresolved D. Trimming took off 7 bases at V and 7 bases at J, with 13 bases between the two ends. The CDR3 is 13 residues long. Germline CDR1 is MNHNS and CDR2 is SASEGT. The CDR3 region has the DNA TGTGCCAGCACCGCGACGGCCGGTGAAAAACTGTTTTTT. Translating gives CASTATAGEKLFF.

The chain has TRBV7-3 and TRBJ2-2, with unresolved D. The CDR3 contains 14 residues. CDR1 SGHTA and CDR2 FQGTGA come from the germline V gene. The germline V and J ends were trimmed by 1 base and 1 base, with 4 bases remaining between them. The CDR3 is CASSLNGNTGELFF. DNA of the CDR3: TGTGCCAGCAGCTTAAATGGGAACACCGGGGAGCTGTTTTTT.

The chain is built from TRBV10-3 and TRBJ2-6, with D tentatively TRBD1 (6 bases). V was clipped by 5 bases and J by 0 bases, with 14 bases between them. CDR3 size: 17 residues. Germline loops: CDR1 ENHRY, CDR2 SYGVKD. The DNA of the CDR3 is TGTGCCATCAGTCGGGACAACCTTTACTCTGGGGCCAACGTCCTGACTTTC. It translates to CAISRDNLYSGANVLTF.

CDR3 sequence (DNA): TGTGCCAGCAGTCGTAGCGGTCGCCGAGAGACCCAGTACTTC. Protein product: CASSRSGRRETQYF. This sequence joins TRBV7-3 and TRBJ2-5, with D maybe TRBD2 (6 bases). CDR3 length equals 14 residues. Germline values: CDR1 SGHTA, CDR2 FQGTGA. Between the trimmed V and J ends, which lost 6 bases and 4 bases, there was a span of 15 bases.

In this sample, this clone turned up a few times. J is TRBJ2-1 and V is TRBV12-5, with a possible D match to TRBD2 (5 bases). This CDR3 contains 13 residues. The V end lost 8 bases, the J end lost 4 bases, and 12 bases lay between the germline ends. CDR1 LGHNT and CDR2 FRNRAP come from the germline V gene. CDR3 residues: CASTPTGYNEQFF. The CDR3 DNA follows: TGTGCTAGTACGCCCACGGGATACAATGAGCAGTTCTTC.

The chain carries TRBV18 and TRBJ1-2; tentatively, D is TRBD1 (5 bases). The CDR3 is 14 residues long. Trimming left V 0 bases short and J 8 bases short, with 13 bases between. Germline V gene lookup returns CDR1 KGHSH and CDR2 LQKENI. CDR3 in amino acids: CASSPPQGAEGYTF. As DNA, the CDR3 is TGTGCCAGCTCACCACCGCAAGGGGCGGAAGGCTACACCTTC.

V gene TRBV9 combines with J gene TRBJ2-5; 11 bases agree with TRBD2. Germline CDR1 reads SGDLS; CDR2 reads YYNGEE. The CDR3 sequence is 15 residues long. V was pared by 2 bases and J by 5 bases, with 5 bases of the junction left unmatched. The CDR3: CASSVSGRAGETQYF. Here the CDR3 DNA reads TGTGCCAGCAGCGTTAGCGGGAGGGCCGGGGAGACCCAGTACTTC.

In the case of this clone: The germline gene is not matched at one end of the junction; a read error may be the cause. The chain carries TRBV2 and TRBJ2-7; TRBD1 or TRBD2 may be the D gene (5 bases each). CDR1 and CDR2 from the germline V gene are SNHLY and FYNNEI. The CDR3 runs to 11 residues. The CDR3 sequence: CASSGGYAQYF. DNA for the CDR3: TGTGCCAGCAGTGGGGGGTACGCGCAGTACTTC.